The clone carrying this T cell receptor beta chain was recorded many times. The antigen is not known. V gave up 3 bases and J gave up 2 bases, with 7 bases separating them. This CDR3 spans 13 amino acids. Germline V gives CDR1 ENHRY, CDR2 SYGVKD. A heparinised blood draw that averaged about 116 mL was obtained once from each donor. Since all of the isolated RNA was reverse transcribed, expressed TCRB transcripts were what got sequenced. Here immunoSEQ multiplex PCR was the method, and the copy in TCRdb shows in-frame clones only, minus some. The sample lists 600,000 or so clones; about 14% were seen once. This entry is derived from a study of beta chain features in type 1 diabetes. Study results and caveats: The VDJ junctions of type 1 diabetes patients carried fewer insertions and more deletions. Type 1 diabetes patients had TCRB CDR3s that were shorter (moderately but significantly so) in all four CD4+ subsets.

The source material was naive CD4+ T cells from blood. The sequence came from a young man with type 1 diabetes. The V and J genes are TRBV10-3 and TRBJ1-1; D gene unclear. The CDR3 nucleotides are TGTGCCATCAGTGAACCCAGTAACACTGAAGCTTTCTTT. It is translated as CAISEPSNTEAFF.